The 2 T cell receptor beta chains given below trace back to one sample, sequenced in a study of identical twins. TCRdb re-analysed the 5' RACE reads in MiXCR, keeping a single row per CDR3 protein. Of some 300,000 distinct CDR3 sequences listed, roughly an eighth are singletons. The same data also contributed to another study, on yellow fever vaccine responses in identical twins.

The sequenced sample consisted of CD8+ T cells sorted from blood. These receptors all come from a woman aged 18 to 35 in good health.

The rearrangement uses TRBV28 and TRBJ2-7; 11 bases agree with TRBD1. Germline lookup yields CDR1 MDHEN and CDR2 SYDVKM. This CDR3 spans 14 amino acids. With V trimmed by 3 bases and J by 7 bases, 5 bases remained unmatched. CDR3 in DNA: TGTGCCAGCAGTTTGGGACAGGGGGTTGGTGAGCAGTACGTC. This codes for CASSLGQGVGEQYV.

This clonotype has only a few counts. The CDR3 DNA reads as TGCGCCAGCAGCCAAGTCCGGCTTCGCCCCACAGATACGCAGTATTTT. Translating gives CASSQVRLRPTDTQYF. V gene TRBV4-1 combines with J gene TRBJ2-3, with unresolved D. CDR1 is MGHRA, CDR2 YSYEKL, per germline. CDR3 length: 16 residues. V was trimmed by 1 base and J by 2 bases, leaving 13 bases between them.